The sequence of this T cell receptor (beta chain) was determined in a study of T cells after posttransplantation cyclophosphamide. Data came from immunoSEQ multiplex PCR; TCRdb stores just in-frame clones and leaves some out. The table shows more than 10,000 clones, with about nine tenths occurring only once. Treatment was busulfan-fludarabine conditioning, a marrow graft, and cyclophosphamide on days +3 and +4. Sequenced here: PBMCs, sampled after allogeneic stem cell transplant with posttransplant cyclophosphamide. The receptor was isolated from a female patient aged 30 to 40 who received an allogeneic stem cell transplant from an unrelated donor, was CMV-positive, and had no GVHD. Some T cells may originate from the graft donor.

In DNA, the CDR3 is TGTGCCAGCAGCCCGGGACTTGGGGGGACCGGGGAGCTGTTTTTT. As protein: CASSPGLGGTGELFF. V and J are TRBV11-2 and TRBJ2-2, with D tentatively TRBD2 (6 bases). The CDR3 has 15 amino acids. The V and J ends lost 5 bases and 5 bases respectively, with 15 bases between them. In germline, CDR1 is SGHAT, CDR2 FQNNGV.